These 14 T cell receptor beta chains originate from one sample sequenced in a study of cytomegalovirus exposure and HLA in healthy donors. Vbeta (60) and Jbeta (13) primers were used in the PCR. The assay was immunoSEQ multiplex PCR, and TCRdb's table has in-frame clones only and misses some. The sample consists of 80,000 to 100,000 clones, more than 60% of them appearing once. Sequencing was done on a sample of PBMCs. These receptors were obtained from a man aged 50-60 years in good health and CMV-seronegative.

The J gene is TRBJ2-7, the V gene TRBV11-2; possible D gene TRBD1, 6 bases. Trimming removed 2 bases from V and 7 bases from J, with 15 bases in between. Germline assignment: CDR1 SGHAT and CDR2 FQNNGV. This CDR3 comprises 14 residues. The CDR3, as DNA: TGTGCCAGCAGCTTACCCCATTTAGGGGGAGAGCAGTACTTC. It translates to CASSLPHLGGEQYF. Full variable domain (missing parts from reference TRBV11-2 and TRBJ2-7): EAGVAQSPRYKIIEKRQSVAFWCNPISGHATLYWYQQILGQGPKLLIQFQNNGVVDDSQLPKDRFSAERLKGVDSTLKIQPAKLEDSAVYLCASSLPHLGGEQYFGPGTRLTVT.

The V gene is TRBV10-3, the J gene TRBJ1-3; D call uncertain. The CDR3 has 14 amino acids. CDR1 and CDR2 (germline): ENHRY, SYGVKD. V was shortened by 2 bases and J by 0 bases, with 5 bases between the two germline ends. CDR3 bases: TGTGCCATCAGTGAGGCAGGCTCTGGAAACACCATATATTTT. This encodes CAISEAGSGNTIYF.

The table lists this clone with a few counts. The rearrangement joins TRBV9 to TRBJ1-2; maybe TRBD1 (5 bases). Trimming removed 3 bases from V and 2 bases from J, with 11 bases in between. Germline V gene sequence: CDR1 SGDLS, CDR2 YYNGEE. The CDR3 is 14 amino acids. CDR3 nucleotides: TGTGCCAGCAGCGCCGGGGAGGGGAACTATGGCTACACCTTC. Translation gives CASSAGEGNYGYTF.

J is TRBJ2-4 and V is TRBV7-9; D is uncertain. The V gene lost 1 base and the J gene lost 0 bases, with 10 bases spanning the gap. In germline, CDR1 is SEHNR, CDR2 FQNEAQ (reference sequence). This CDR3 spans 16 amino acids. CDR3 region: CASSLESPGAKNIQYF. The CDR3 coding sequence is TGTGCCAGCAGCTTAGAATCTCCGGGAGCCAAAAACATTCAGTACTTC. Looking up the rest from reference TRBV7-9 and TRBJ2-4 gives the full variable domain: DTGVSQNPRHKITKRGQNVTFRCDPISEHNRLYWYRQTLGQGPEFLTYFQNEAQLEKSRLLSDRFSAERPKGSFSTLEIQRTEQGDSAMYLCASSLESPGAKNIQYFGAGTRLSVL.

This chain joins TRBV25-1 and TRBJ1-5, with 9 positions matching TRBD1. The ends lost 4 bases at V and 9 bases at J; junction bases unmatched: 7. From germline, CDR1 is MGHDK and CDR2 SYGVNS. CDR3 length: 14 residues. CDR3 residues: CASSVRDRVAPQHF. The DNA of the CDR3 is TGTGCCAGCAGTGTCCGGGACAGGGTAGCGCCCCAGCATTTT.

The chain links TRBV19 to TRBJ2-1; 12 bases map to TRBD2. Germline assignment: CDR1 LNHDA and CDR2 SQIVND (reference sequence). Trimming cost V 5 bases and J 8 bases; bases outside gene matches: 7. The CDR3 runs to 15 residues. CDR3 DNA: TGTGCCAGTAGTCCATGGACTAGCGGGGTCGATGAGCAGTTCTTC. Amino acids: CASSPWTSGVDEQFF. Full variable domain (outside the CDR3, taken from reference TRBV19 and TRBJ2-1): DGGITQSPKYLFRKEGQNVTLSCEQNLNHDAMYWYRQDPGQGLRLIYYSQIVNDFQKGDIAEGYSVSREKKESFPLTVTSAQKNPTAFYLCASSPWTSGVDEQFFGPGTRLTVL.

The chain employs TRBV7-2 and TRBJ1-1; a possible D gene is TRBD1 (5 bases). The V end was cut by 2 bases, the J end by 11 bases, with 15 bases between. Germline V gene sequence: CDR1 SGHTA, CDR2 FQGNSA. The CDR3 length is 13 residues. In DNA form, the CDR3 reads TGTGCCAGCAGCTTAAATCAGGGTCTTTCGGCTTTCTTT. It translates to CASSLNQGLSAFF.

J is TRBJ1-5 and V is TRBV18; tentatively, D is TRBD1 (5 bases). Trimming shortened V by 8 bases and J by 4 bases, and 15 bases separated the two germline ends. CDR1 KGHSH and CDR2 LQKENI come from the germline V gene. The CDR3 has 14 residues. CDR3 nucleotide sequence: TGTGCCAGCGGAATGGGACTGTCAAATCAGCCCCAGCATTTT. Its translation is CASGMGLSNQPQHF.

The chain carries TRBV5-1 and TRBJ1-4; TRBD1 matches 11 bases. The CDR3 is 16 residues long. V shed 0 bases, J shed 8 bases, and the junction held 6 bases outside the gene matches. From germline, CDR1 is SGHRS and CDR2 YFSETQ. CDR3 sequence: CASSLEGQGAWEKLFF. The DNA of the CDR3 is TGCGCCAGCAGCTTGGAAGGACAGGGGGCATGGGAAAAACTGTTTTTT.

CDR3 amino acids: CASSIPTWVRNQPQHF. The CDR3 DNA sequence: TGTGCCAGTAGTATCCCAACCTGGGTCAGGAATCAGCCCCAGCATTTT. The chain uses TRBV19 and TRBJ1-5; D remains unclear. The length of the CDR3 is 16 residues. The germline CDR1 and CDR2 sequences are LNHDA and SQIVND (reference sequence). The V gene lost 3 bases and the J gene lost 4 bases, with 16 bases spanning the gap.

This clone has more than one count but fewer than ten. The chain employs TRBV19 and TRBJ2-4, with 8 nucleotides matching TRBD1. This CDR3 is built from 16 residues. The junction had 10 bases not matched to a gene; V was cut back by 1 base and J by 8 bases. Germline V gene data show CDR1 as LNHDA and CDR2 as SQIVND (reference sequence). CDR3 nucleotide sequence: TGTGCCAGTAGTATAGGGGGGACAGGCCGAGGGGACATTCAGTACTTC. Translating it yields CASSIGGTGRGDIQYF. Filled out from reference TRBV19 and TRBJ2-4, the complete variable domain reads DGGITQSPKYLFRKEGQNVTLSCEQNLNHDAMYWYRQDPGQGLRLIYYSQIVNDFQKGDIAEGYSVSREKKESFPLTVTSAQKNPTAFYLCASSIGGTGRGDIQYFGAGTRLSVL.

This clone was counted only a few times. CDR3 sequence: CASSYNYRGSGANVLTF. Written as DNA, the CDR3 is TGTGCCAGCAGCTATAACTACAGGGGCTCTGGGGCCAACGTCCTGACTTTC. The chain employs TRBV7-8 and TRBJ2-6, with TRBD1 identical over 7 bases. The germline gives CDR1 SGHVS, CDR2 FQNEAQ. The V and J ends lost 4 bases and 0 bases, in that order; junction bases with no gene match: 6. CDR3 size: 17 residues.

The J gene is TRBJ2-5, the V gene TRBV27; 8 nucleotides match TRBD2. CDR1 is MNHEY, CDR2 SMNVEV, per germline (reference sequence). The CDR3 is made up of 16 amino acids. V trimming: 5 bases; J trimming: 2 bases; junction bases outside the gene matches: 10. The CDR3 sequence is CASSPRTSSVQETQYF. Written as DNA, the CDR3 is TGTGCCAGCAGTCCCAGGACTAGCTCGGTTCAAGAGACCCAGTACTTC.

The rearrangement uses TRBV7-9 and TRBJ2-2; 14 nucleotides agree with TRBD2. Per germline, CDR1 SEHNR and CDR2 FQNEAQ (reference sequence). V shed 5 bases, J shed 1 base, and the junction held 9 bases outside the gene matches. The CDR3 totals 19 residues. Here the CDR3 DNA reads TGTGCCAGCAGCGATCCGGGACTAGCGGGAGTACGGAACACCGGGGAGCTGTTTTTT. Its translation: CASSDPGLAGVRNTGELFF.